Listed below are T cell receptor beta chains from one sample, sequenced in a study of T cells in Graves' hyperthyroidism and ophthalmopathy. One entry per CDR3 protein results from TCRdb running MiXCR on the multiplex PCR reads. The sample records approximately 400,000 distinct CDR3 sequences, about a sixth being singletons. Sequenced material: blood. The receptors come from a woman between 18 and 29 years old with Graves' hyperthyroidism. The CDR3 runs from the conserved cysteine through the conserved F or W. A D gene is named only where the DNA matches it firmly. Clone size is stated in some rows and not others, as once, few, many or a class when expanded.

>-|-|TRBJ2-5|TRBV19
TGTGCCAGTAGTCCGTCGGGAGCGGTCCAAGAGACCCAGTACTTC
CASSPSGAVQETQYF
>TRBD1|few|TRBJ1-5|TRBV6-1
TGTGCCAGCACCCGGGACAGGGCTAATCAGCCCCAGCATTTT
CASTRDRANQPQHF
>TRBD1|few|TRBJ2-7|TRBV20-1
TGCAGTGCTAGATCCTATGGACAGGGACCGGCCGAGCAGTACTTC
CSARSYGQGPAEQYF
>TRBD2|-|TRBJ2-4|TRBV2
TGTGCCAGCAGTGGGACTAGCGGGGGCCAAAACATTCAGTACTTC
CASSGTSGGQNIQYF
>-|many|TRBJ2-5|TRBV5-6
TGTGCCAGCAGCAATGAGGGTGGCCAAGAGACCCAGTACTTC
CASSNEGGQETQYF
>TRBD2|-|TRBJ2-3|TRBV4-1
TGCGCCAGCAGCCAGCCCGGGACTAGCGGGCGGTCAGATACGCAGTATTTT
CASSQPGTSGRSDTQYF
>-|few|TRBJ2-3|TRBV12-3/TRBV12-4
TGTGCCAGCCGGCGGGACCCTAGCACAGATACGCAGTATTTT
CASRRDPSTDTQYF
>-|-|TRBJ2-6|TRBV7-6
TGTGCCAGCAGCTTAGGAAGATTGGTTTCCGGGGCCAACGTCCTGACTTTC
CASSLGRLVSGANVLTF
>-|many|TRBJ1-6|TRBV18
TGTGCCAGCTCACCACAGCCCGACTCACCCCTCCACTTT
CASSPQPDSPLHF
>-|few|TRBJ2-2|TRBV12-3/TRBV12-4
TGTGCCAGCAGTTTGGACGGGACACACACCGGGGAGCTGTTTTTT
CASSLDGTHTGELFF
>TRBD2|once|TRBJ2-7|TRBV20-1
TGCAGTGCTAGAGATGGGGCTAGCGGGAGGGACGAGCAGTACTTC
CSARDGASGRDEQYF
>TRBD1|-|TRBJ1-1|TRBV7-3
TGTGCCAGCAGCTTAAGCCCGACAGGGGAAGCTTTCTTT
CASSLSPTGEAFF
>-|-|TRBJ1-2|TRBV27
TGTGCCAGCAGCCTTAGCGGACTTACGGCTGGCTACACCTTC
CASSLSGLTAGYTF
>TRBD2|many|TRBJ2-1|TRBV20-1
TGCAGTGCTCCACCGACTAGCAGGCCCCAGTTCTTC
CSAPPTSRPQFF
>TRBD1|few|TRBJ1-5|TRBV4-1
TGCGCCAGCAGCCAAGAGATGGGGACAGGAGGTCAGCCCCAGCATTTT
CASSQEMGTGGQPQHF
>-|many|TRBJ2-1|TRBV5-8
TGTGCCAGCTGCAGGACTACCTACAATGAGCAGTTCTTC
CASCRTTYNEQFF
>-|many|TRBJ1-6|TRBV28
TGTGCCAGCAGTCCAGTGGTCAGTTCACCCCTCCACTTT
CASSPVVSSPLHF
>-|few|TRBJ2-1|TRBV12-3/TRBV12-4
TGTGCCAGCAGTTTTCTGGCACCCACTGGGTTAGAGCAGTTCTTC
CASSFLAPTGLEQFF
>TRBD1|many|TRBJ1-6|TRBV5-5
TGTGCCAGCAGCCCCCCGGGGACAGGGTCTAATTCACCCCTCCACTTT
CASSPPGTGSNSPLHF
>-|-|TRBJ1-5|TRBV20-1
TGCAGTGCTAGAAGGGGGAACCAGCCCCAGCATTTT
CSARRGNQPQHF
>TRBD1|-|TRBJ1-5|TRBV4-1
TGCGCCAGCAGCCATGTGGACAGGGTGGACAATCAGCCCCAGCATTTT
CASSHVDRVDNQPQHF
>-|many|TRBJ2-5|TRBV27
TGTGCCAGCAGTTTATGGGCAGGGCAAGAGACCCAGTACTTC
CASSLWAGQETQYF
>-|many|TRBJ1-2|TRBV20-1
TGCAGTGCCGCCGGTCGCCGCCAGCGACACTATGGCTACACCTTC
CSAAGRRQRHYGYTF
>TRBD1|many|TRBJ1-1|TRBV20-1
TGCAGTGCAAAGCCCAGGGGGACTGAAGCTTTCTTT
CSAKPRGTEAFF
>TRBD1|many|TRBJ1-4|TRBV28
TGTGCCAGCAGTTTTCTGGGACAGGGGAATGAAAAACTGTTTTTT
CASSFLGQGNEKLFF
>-|few|TRBJ1-4|TRBV7-2
TGTGCCAGCAGCTATCAGGGCTTTAATGAAAAACTGTTTTTT
CASSYQGFNEKLFF
>-|-|TRBJ1-1|TRBV7-8
TGTGCCAGCAGCCTCATATCAAACACTGAAGCTTTCTTT
CASSLISNTEAFF
>-|many|TRBJ1-4|TRBV7-9
TGTGCCAGCAGCCCAGGGACATATGAAAAACTGTTTTTT
CASSPGTYEKLFF
>-|many|TRBJ1-5|TRBV2
TGTGCCAGCAGTGAAGCGGTGGGTCCGGGAGGCAATCAGCCCCAGCATTTT
CASSEAVGPGGNQPQHF
>TRBD2|many|TRBJ2-3|TRBV2
TGTGCCAGCAGGAGGACGGGGGGTTTATCAGATACGCAGTATTTT
CASRRTGGLSDTQYF
>-|many|TRBJ2-5|TRBV7-2
TGTGCCAGCAGCTTAGAGACTACCTTCCAAGAGACCCAGTACTTC
CASSLETTFQETQYF
>-|many|TRBJ2-1|TRBV29-1
TGCAGCGTTGTCCTCCGAACTACTACGGGGGAGCAGTTCTTC
CSVVLRTTTGEQFF
>TRBD1|many|TRBJ1-1|TRBV20-1
TGCAGTGCTCGACAGGGGTTGAACACTGAAGCTTTCTTT
CSARQGLNTEAFF
>-|-|TRBJ1-1|TRBV7-7
TGTGCTAGCACCTCGGCAATATCGATGAACACTGAAGCTTTCTTT
CASTSAISMNTEAFF
>-|few|TRBJ1-2|TRBV3-1
TGTGCCAGCAGCCAAGTTTCGGCTAACTATGGCTACACCTTC
CASSQVSANYGYTF
>-|few|TRBJ1-2|TRBV20-1
TGCAGTGCTATCTACTTGACAGGAAACTATGGCTACACCTTC
CSAIYLTGNYGYTF
>-|-|TRBJ1-4|TRBV28
TGTGCCAGCAGCCCACCAGGGTATGAGAAACTGTTTTTT
CASSPPGYEKLFF
>-|many|TRBJ2-3|TRBV10-1
TGCGCCAGCAGCAGTAGCGGAACCTCAAGCACAGATACGCAGTATTTT
CASSSSGTSSTDTQYF
>-|-|TRBJ1-1|TRBV4-1
TGCGCCAGCAGCCACCCTGGGGGGATGAACACTGAAGCTTTCTTT
CASSHPGGMNTEAFF
>-|many|TRBJ2-1|TRBV6-5
TGTGCCAGCAGCTCCCTGGGCGGGGAGACCTGCAATGAGCAGTTCTTC
CASSSLGGETCNEQFF